One and the same sample provided the 13 T cell receptor beta chains below, sequenced in a study of blood T cells in healthy people across ages. Through a sample-barcoded 5' primer and a J-beta primer mix, a second PCR was run for roughly 6 to 12 cycles. TCRdb independently ran MiXCR on the 5' RACE reads; one entry per CDR3 protein. This sample carries fewer than 2,000,000 distinct CDR3 sequences, about two fifths of them seen once, and the ten largest clones take 23%. The material sequenced was blood. These receptors originate from a human donor in good health.

The table lists this clonotype with a few counts. CDR3 amino acids: CASSQERSAVNYGYTF. DNA for the CDR3: TGCGCCAGCAGCCAAGAAAGGTCCGCCGTTAACTATGGCTACACCTTC. This chain links TRBV4-3 with TRBJ1-2; D uncertain. This CDR3 region has 16 residues. Germline CDR1 and CDR2: LGHNA and YSLEER. Trimming pared 0 bases from V and 1 base from J, leaving 12 bases between.

This clonotype was recorded many times. J is TRBJ2-1 and V is TRBV29-1; TRBD1 agrees at 7 bases. The CDR3 has 13 amino acids. Germline loops: CDR1 SQVTM, CDR2 ANQGSEA. V shed 6 bases and J 3 bases; nucleotides not matched to a gene: 5. The CDR3 here is CSVRDSIYNEQFF. The CDR3 region has the DNA TGCAGCGTGAGGGACAGTATCTACAATGAGCAGTTCTTC.

In regard to this clonotype: Possible read error: a much larger clone is one base away. This likely comes from a read error, as the CDR3 has no conserved phenylalanine or tryptophan at its end. The genes are TRBV7-2 and TRBJ2-1; the D call may be TRBD1 or TRBD2 (5 bases each). The CDR3 extends over 14 amino acids. Germline CDR1 SGHTA, CDR2 FQGNSA. V dropped 0 bases and J dropped 3 bases, with 6 bases sitting between them. The CDR3: CASSLAGVYNEQFS. The CDR3 DNA is TGTGCCAGCAGCTTAGCGGGGGTCTACAATGAGCAGTTCTCC.

The chain employs TRBV5-5 and TRBJ2-7; D might be TRBD1 (6 bases). Trimming took 2 bases from V and 3 from J, leaving 15 bases between them. Germline V lookup: CDR1 SGHKS, CDR2 YYEKEE (reference sequence). This CDR3 has 15 amino acids. The CDR3 loop is CASSFTTGGYYEQYF. CDR3 DNA sequence: TGTGCCAGCAGCTTTACGACAGGCGGGTACTACGAGCAGTACTTC. Looking up the rest from reference TRBV5-5 and TRBJ2-7 gives the full variable domain: DAGVTQSPTHLIKTRGQQVTLRCSPISGHKSVSWYQQVLGQGPQFIFQYYEKEERGRGNFPDRFSARQFPNYSSELNVNALLLGDSALYLCASSFTTGGYYEQYFGPGTRLTVT.

This clonotype showed up just once. V usage is TRBV4-3 and J usage is TRBJ2-7; D is ambiguous. V gave up 4 bases and J gave up 0 bases, with 19 bases separating them. The CDR3 has 17 residues. From germline, CDR1 is LGHNA and CDR2 YSLEER. CDR3 sequence reads: CASSRLFLATPSYEQYF. The DNA of the CDR3 is TGCGCCAGCAGCCGATTATTCTTAGCTACGCCCTCCTACGAGCAGTACTTC.

Comments on this clonotype: A much larger clone lies one base from this, so it may be a read error. The chain links TRBV15 to TRBJ2-5; 7 bases fit TRBD1. The J call could be wrong; TRBJ2-1 is a better fit for the DNA end. The CDR3 length is 15 residues. Germline V gene data show CDR1 as LNHNV and CDR2 as YYDKDF (reference sequence). CDR3 sequence: CATSRGQGVQETQFF. CDR3 bases: TGTGCCACCAGCAGAGGCCAGGGGGTCCAAGAGACCCAGTTCTTC.

This sequence joins TRBV20-1 and TRBJ2-1; 10 bases are a match to TRBD1. This CDR3 contains 14 residues. The germline V gene has CDR1 DFQATT and CDR2 SNEGSKA (reference sequence). The ends lost 4 bases at V and 6 bases at J; junction bases unmatched: 6. CDR3 in amino acids: CSANRDRGVNEQFF. CDR3 bases: TGCAGTGCTAACCGGGACAGGGGCGTCAATGAGCAGTTCTTC.

The rearrangement links TRBV7-9 to TRBJ2-1, with 10 bases fitting TRBD2. With 3 bases clipped from V and 3 bases from J, the junction kept 5 bases outside the gene matches. The germline V gene has CDR1 SEHNR and CDR2 FQNEAQ (reference sequence). This CDR3 spans 16 amino acids. CDR3 region: CASSFSGGLLYNEQFF. DNA of the CDR3: TGTGCCAGCAGCTTTAGCGGGGGGCTCCTCTACAATGAGCAGTTCTTC.

The chain employs TRBV20-1 and TRBJ2-3, with 8 nucleotides matching TRBD1. Germline CDR1 and CDR2: DFQATT and SNEGSKA (reference sequence). V dropped 8 bases and J dropped 3; count of bases not matched to a gene: 7. This CDR3 spans 13 amino acids. CDR3 nucleotides: TGCAGTCCAAGACAGGGGATGACAGATACGCAGTATTTT. As protein: CSPRQGMTDTQYF.

This chain joins TRBV29-1 and TRBJ2-7; maybe TRBD1 (6 bases). V shed 4 bases and J shed 2 bases, with 9 bases lying between them. CDR3 length: 12 amino acids. Germline V gene lookup returns CDR1 SQVTM and CDR2 ANQGSEA. The CDR3 sequence: CSVAGTPYEQYF. CDR3 coding DNA: TGCAGCGTTGCCGGGACACCCTACGAGCAGTACTTC.

The chain links TRBV28 to TRBJ2-4; 7 bases line up with TRBD2. The J call may be faulty, since TRBJ2-7 better matches the DNA end. The CDR3 spans 18 residues. The germline CDR1 and CDR2 sequences are MDHEN and SYDVKM. As DNA, the CDR3 is TGTGCCAGCAGCCTAATTACATTGAGCGGGGCCCTCTCCTACGAGCAGTACTTC. Translated, it gives CASSLITLSGALSYEQYF.

The chain recombines TRBV20-1 with TRBJ2-3, with TRBD1 as a possible D gene (6 bases). The V end was cut by 0 bases, the J end by 4 bases, with 8 bases between. CDR1 is DFQATT, CDR2 SNEGSKA, per germline (reference sequence). This CDR3 is 13 amino acids long. This CDR3 reads CSARDGGPDTQYF. The DNA for the CDR3 is TGCAGTGCTAGAGATGGGGGCCCAGATACGCAGTATTTT.

The chain has TRBV12-3 or TRBV12-4 and TRBJ2-1, with TRBD1 matching 8 bases. The CDR3 extends over 11 amino acids. The V gene end was trimmed by 3 bases and the J gene end by 12 bases; junction bases not matched to a gene: 1. In DNA form, the CDR3 reads TGTGCCAGCAGTTTGGGGACAGGGCAGTTCTTC. Its translation: CASSLGTGQFF.